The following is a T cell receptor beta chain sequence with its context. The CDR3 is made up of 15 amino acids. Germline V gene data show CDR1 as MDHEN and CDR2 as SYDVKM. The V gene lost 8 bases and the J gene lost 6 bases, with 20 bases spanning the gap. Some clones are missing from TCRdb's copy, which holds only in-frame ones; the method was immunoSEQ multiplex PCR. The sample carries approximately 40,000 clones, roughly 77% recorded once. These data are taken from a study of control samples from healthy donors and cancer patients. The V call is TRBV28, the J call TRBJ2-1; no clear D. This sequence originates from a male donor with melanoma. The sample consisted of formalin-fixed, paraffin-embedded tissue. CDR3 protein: CASLGEAGRTNEQFF. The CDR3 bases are TGTGCCAGCCTCGGTGAGGCAGGTCGGACCAATGAGCAGTTCTTC.